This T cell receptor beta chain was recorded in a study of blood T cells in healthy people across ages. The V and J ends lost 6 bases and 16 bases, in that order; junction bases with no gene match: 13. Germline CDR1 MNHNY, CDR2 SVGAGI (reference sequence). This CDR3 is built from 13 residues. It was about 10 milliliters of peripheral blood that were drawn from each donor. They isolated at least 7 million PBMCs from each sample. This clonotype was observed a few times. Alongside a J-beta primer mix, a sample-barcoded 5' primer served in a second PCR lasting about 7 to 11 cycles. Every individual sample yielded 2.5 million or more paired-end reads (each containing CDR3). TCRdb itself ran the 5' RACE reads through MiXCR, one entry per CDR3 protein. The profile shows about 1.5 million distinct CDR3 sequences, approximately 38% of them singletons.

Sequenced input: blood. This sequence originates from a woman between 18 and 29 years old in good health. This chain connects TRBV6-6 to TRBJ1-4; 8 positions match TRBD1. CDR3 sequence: CASRPGGPGWAFF. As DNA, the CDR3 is TGTGCCAGCAGACCAGGGGGCCCGGGATGGGCGTTTTTT.